The next 25 T cell receptor beta chains were all read from a single sample in a study of T cells in Graves' hyperthyroidism and ophthalmopathy. Amplification yielded TCR beta CDR3 regions, with RNA transcripts as the source. In the first-round RT-PCR of the TCR CDR3, the HTBI primer set was used. TCRdb ran MiXCR on the multiplex PCR reads and lists one entry per CDR3 protein. The table has more than 350,000 distinct CDR3 sequences, about 17% seen once. The sequenced material came from blood. These receptors were collected from a woman in her twenties or thirties with Graves' hyperthyroidism that later progressed to Graves' ophthalmopathy.

This clonotype was recorded at least ten times. The genes are TRBV15 and TRBJ2-5; either TRBD1 or TRBD2 may supply D (5 bases each). The CDR3 totals 17 residues. V dropped 8 bases and J dropped 4 bases, with 26 bases sitting between them. CDR1 and CDR2 (germline): LNHNV, YYDKDF (reference sequence). CDR3 nucleotide sequence: TGTGCCACCTCGGTCGGCCGCTTGGTGAGGGGTCTAGAGACCCAGTACTTC. It specifies CATSVGRLVRGLETQYF.

This clonotype was detected ten times or more. This chain joins TRBV27 and TRBJ2-1; TRBD2 agrees at 7 bases. V was clipped by 2 bases and J by 7 bases; unmatched bases: 5. From germline, CDR1 is MNHEY and CDR2 SMNVEV (reference sequence). There are 14 residues in the CDR3. In DNA, the CDR3 is TGTGCCAGCAGTTTACTGGGGGAGGGGAATGAGCAGTTCTTC. It is translated as CASSLLGEGNEQFF.

The V and J genes are TRBV9 and TRBJ1-1; 7 bases map to TRBD1. The CDR3 sequence is 13 residues long. The ends lost 4 bases at V and 6 bases at J; junction bases unmatched: 6. The V gene's germline CDR1 is SGDLS and CDR2 YYNGEE. In nucleotides, the CDR3 is TGTGCCAGCAGCCCGAGGGACAGCTCTGAAGCTTTCTTT. It translates to CASSPRDSSEAFF.

This clonotype was detected only a few times. The chain couples TRBV30 to TRBJ2-2; D gene unclear. Germline V gene data show CDR1 as GTSNPN and CDR2 as SVGIG (reference sequence). This CDR3 has 14 residues. Trimming took off 3 bases at V and 1 base at J, with 9 bases between the two ends. The CDR3 region is CAWRETMNTGELFF. CDR3 bases: TGTGCCTGGAGAGAGACCATGAACACCGGGGAGCTGTTTTTT.

This clonotype was observed at least ten times. The chain has TRBV28 and TRBJ2-5; a weak D match, TRBD2 (5 bases). Germline loops: CDR1 MDHEN, CDR2 SYDVKM. This CDR3 contains 14 residues. Trimming stripped 7 bases from V and 2 bases from J, with 14 bases between. The CDR3, as DNA: TGTGCCAGCAACGAGGGCCTGTTACAAGAGACCCAGTACTTC. Its protein product is CASNEGLLQETQYF.

The chain is built from TRBV10-3 and TRBJ2-5; D remains unclear. The V gene lost 2 bases and the J gene lost 4 bases, with 8 bases spanning the gap. This CDR3 has 13 residues. CDR1 ENHRY and CDR2 SYGVKD come from the germline V gene. The CDR3 coding sequence is TGTGCCATCAGTGAGGCCGGAATAGAGACCCAGTACTTC. Amino acids: CAISEAGIETQYF.

V and J are TRBV20-1 and TRBJ2-5; maybe TRBD2 (6 bases). Germline CDR1 reads DFQATT; CDR2 reads SNEGSKA (reference sequence). Trimming took 5 bases from V and 9 from J, leaving 16 bases between them. This CDR3 spans 12 amino acids. CDR3 coding DNA: TGCAGTGCTCAACGGGAGAGGAGGGCCCAGTACTTC. Amino acid sequence: CSAQRERRAQYF.

This chain uses TRBV27 with TRBJ1-1, with 10 bases identical to TRBD1. V shed 5 bases and J 4 bases; nucleotides not matched to a gene: 10. Per germline, CDR1 MNHEY and CDR2 SMNVEV (reference sequence). The CDR3 has 16 amino acids. The DNA of the CDR3 is TGTGCCAGCAGTGGAGCCGGGACAGGGGTGGGCACTGAAGCTTTCTTT. Translating gives CASSGAGTGVGTEAFF.

The CDR3 loop reads CAISESFEGDEQYF. Here the CDR3 DNA reads TGTGCCATCAGTGAGTCGTTTGAGGGGGACGAGCAGTACTTC. The chain carries TRBV10-3 and TRBJ2-7; D is possibly TRBD1 (6 bases). Germline CDR1 and CDR2: ENHRY and SYGVKD. The CDR3 loop spans 14 amino acids. Trimming cost V 0 bases and J 5 bases, with 11 bases left between them.

This clonotype was seen many times. This chain joins TRBV19 and TRBJ2-2; 8 nucleotides line up with TRBD2. V shed 3 bases and J 3 bases; nucleotides not matched to a gene: 3. CDR3 size: 15 residues. CDR1 and CDR2 from the germline V gene are LNHDA and SQIVND (reference sequence). DNA for the CDR3: TGTGCCAGTAGTATCGGCGGGAGGTACACCGGGGAGCTGTTTTTT. Encoded protein: CASSIGGRYTGELFF.

This clonotype occurred many times. The J gene is TRBJ2-1, the V gene TRBV6-1; TRBD1 agrees at 9 bases. CDR1 and CDR2 (germline): MNHNS, SASEGT. The CDR3 totals 16 residues. With 8 bases clipped from V and 3 bases from J, the junction kept 11 bases outside the gene matches. The CDR3 coding sequence is TGTGCCAGCGACCCTATCCCGGGACAGGGCTACAATGAGCAGTTCTTC. Its protein is CASDPIPGQGYNEQFF.

Ten or more counts support this clonotype. V and J are TRBV27 and TRBJ2-1, with 8 nucleotides matching TRBD2. V was clipped by 3 bases and J by 6 bases; unmatched bases: 7. The germline gives CDR1 MNHEY, CDR2 SMNVEV (reference sequence). This CDR3 is 15 amino acids long. The CDR3 region has the DNA TGTGCCAGCAGTTTTGGGACTAGTTCTCTCAATGAGCAGTTCTTC. It encodes CASSFGTSSLNEQFF.

This clonotype was observed at least ten times. This chain uses TRBV20-1 with TRBJ1-6; D is possibly TRBD1 (5 bases). The CDR3 runs 17 residues. Germline V gene data show CDR1 as DFQATT and CDR2 as SNEGSKA (reference sequence). Trimming left V 0 bases short and J 6 bases short, with 18 bases between. CDR3 sequence reads: CSARDKVRTLVNSPLHF. The CDR3 nucleotides read TGCAGTGCTAGAGATAAGGTCCGGACACTAGTTAATTCACCCCTCCACTTT.

In this sample, this clonotype turned up many times. This CDR3 is CASSVSLRGGQDEQYF. CDR3 coding DNA: TGTGCCAGCAGCGTATCCCTCCGTGGGGGGCAGGACGAGCAGTACTTC. This rearrangement joins TRBV9 to TRBJ2-7; D could derive from TRBD1 or TRBD2 (6 bases each). The CDR3 is 16 amino acids. With 1 base removed from V and 5 bases from J, the gap between germline ends came to 19 bases. The germline CDR1 and CDR2 sequences are SGDLS and YYNGEE.

This clonotype was recorded at least ten times. V gene TRBV20-1 combines with J gene TRBJ2-2; 11 positions agree with TRBD2. This CDR3 spans 16 amino acids. CDR1 DFQATT and CDR2 SNEGSKA come from the germline V gene (reference sequence). The junction had 3 bases not matched to a gene; V was cut back by 0 bases and J by 3 bases. The CDR3 DNA reads as TGCAGTGCTAGAGATCAACTAGCGGGGGACACCGGGGAGCTGTTTTTT. Translation: CSARDQLAGDTGELFF.

This clonotype was counted a few times. The rearrangement joins TRBV6-6 to TRBJ1-6; TRBD1 aligns across 7 bases. Germline CDR1 MNHNY, CDR2 SVGAGI (reference sequence). This CDR3 comprises 14 residues. V was pared by 2 bases and J by 8 bases, with 3 bases of the junction left unmatched. The CDR3, as DNA: TGTGCCAGCAGTTACGTCCAGGGGGATTCACCCCTCCACTTT. Translating gives CASSYVQGDSPLHF.

This clonotype was counted ten times or more. This rearrangement joins TRBV12-3 or TRBV12-4 to TRBJ2-2; 12 nucleotides match TRBD2. V was clipped by 4 bases and J by 5 bases; unmatched bases: 8. This CDR3 region has 17 residues. The CDR3 nucleotides read TGTGCCAGCAGTTCGATACTAGCGGGAGGAGGTACCGGGGAGCTGTTTTTT. Protein product: CASSSILAGGGTGELFF.

This clonotype has a count of ten or more. The rearrangement joins TRBV10-3 to TRBJ1-1, with D uncertain. This CDR3 spans 15 amino acids. V was shortened by 0 bases and J by 6 bases, with 14 bases between the two germline ends. CDR1 is ENHRY and CDR2 is SYGVKD in the germline V gene. The CDR3 loop reads CAISESDGRSAEAFF. CDR3 DNA sequence: TGTGCCATCAGTGAGTCAGATGGGAGGTCGGCTGAAGCTTTCTTT.

Many counts were recorded for this clonotype. The V and J genes are TRBV5-1 and TRBJ1-2; D possibly corresponds to TRBD1 (5 bases). This CDR3 contains 14 residues. The germline gives CDR1 SGHRS, CDR2 YFSETQ. Trimming left V 0 bases short and J 6 bases short, with 12 bases between. CDR3 in amino acids: CASSLVAGKDGYTF. DNA of the CDR3: TGCGCCAGCAGCTTGGTGGCAGGGAAGGATGGCTACACCTTC.

The CDR3 sequence is CASTVYGETYEQYF. CDR3 DNA sequence: TGTGCCAGCACCGTCTATGGGGAGACCTACGAGCAGTACTTC. This rearrangement joins TRBV6-2 or TRBV6-3 to TRBJ2-7, with D perhaps TRBD2 (5 bases). Deletions cut 7 bases from V and 2 bases from J, with 15 bases between. Germline CDR1 MNHEY, CDR2 SVGEGT. CDR3 length: 14 amino acids.

There are many counts of this clonotype. The V gene is TRBV11-2, the J gene TRBJ2-7; 7 positions agree with TRBD2. Unmatched junction bases numbered 16, after V lost 5 bases and J lost 3 bases. Germline V gene data show CDR1 as SGHAT and CDR2 as FQNNGV. This CDR3 has 17 residues. CDR3 nucleotides: TGTGCCAGCAGCCCCCCAACTAGCGCGATGAACCACTACGAGCAGTACTTC. It codes for CASSPPTSAMNHYEQYF.

Ten or more counts support this clonotype. The V call is TRBV3-1, the J call TRBJ1-1; D possibly corresponds to TRBD1 (6 bases). Trimming removed 1 base at V and 0 bases at J, with 9 bases between. CDR3 size: 15 residues. Per germline, CDR1 LGHDT and CDR2 YNNKEL (reference sequence). CDR3 residues: CASSQAGALNTEAFF. CDR3 DNA sequence: TGTGCCAGCAGCCAAGCAGGGGCGCTGAACACTGAAGCTTTCTTT.

This chain links TRBV6-1 with TRBJ1-1, with TRBD1 matching 10 bases. The J segment lost 3 bases and the V segment lost 6 bases, leaving 4 bases of the junction unmatched. The CDR3 loop spans 14 amino acids. Per the germline V gene, CDR1 is MNHNS and CDR2 is SASEGT. The CDR3 DNA follows: TGTGCCAGCAGCGACAGGGGGCTCTACACTGAAGCTTTCTTT. This encodes CASSDRGLYTEAFF.

In its sample, this clonotype was seen many times. The V call is TRBV7-9, the J call TRBJ2-1; possibly TRBD1 for D (5 bases). CDR3 size: 12 residues. V was cut by 2 bases and J by 9 bases, with 8 bases left in between. Germline CDR1 and CDR2: SEHNR and FQNEAQ (reference sequence). DNA for the CDR3: TGTGCCAGCAGCTTATCAGGGTTTGAGCAGTTCTTC. This gives the protein CASSLSGFEQFF.

This clonotype was detected many times. V gene TRBV19 combines with J gene TRBJ2-2; either TRBD1 or TRBD2 may fit D (5 bases each). The CDR3 spans 19 residues. Trimming removed 7 bases from V and 0 bases from J, with 24 bases in between. Germline CDR1 and CDR2: LNHDA and SQIVND (reference sequence). CDR3 coding DNA: TGTGCCAGTACAGCCTTACCGGGGCGGGTCAGTCCGAACACCGGGGAGCTGTTTTTT. This encodes CASTALPGRVSPNTGELFF.